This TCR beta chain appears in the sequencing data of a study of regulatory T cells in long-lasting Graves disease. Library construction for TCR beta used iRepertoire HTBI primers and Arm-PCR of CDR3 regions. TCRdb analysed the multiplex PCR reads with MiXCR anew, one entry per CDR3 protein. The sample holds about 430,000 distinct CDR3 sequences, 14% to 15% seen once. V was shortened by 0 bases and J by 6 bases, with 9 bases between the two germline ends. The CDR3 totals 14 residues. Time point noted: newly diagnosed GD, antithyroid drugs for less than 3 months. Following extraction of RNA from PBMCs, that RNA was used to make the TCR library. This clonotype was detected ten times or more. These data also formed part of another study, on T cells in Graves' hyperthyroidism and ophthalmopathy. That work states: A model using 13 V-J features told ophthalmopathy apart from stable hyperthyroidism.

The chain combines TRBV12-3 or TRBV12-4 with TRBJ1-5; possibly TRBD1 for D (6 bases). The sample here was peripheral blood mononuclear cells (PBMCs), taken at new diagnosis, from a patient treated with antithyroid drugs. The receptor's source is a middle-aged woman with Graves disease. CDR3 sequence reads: CASSLAGGIQPQHF. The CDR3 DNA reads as TGTGCCAGCAGTTTAGCAGGGGGAATTCAGCCCCAGCATTTT.